These 12 T cell receptor beta chains were sequenced from one sample in a study of blood T cell repertoires in COVID-19. The method was immunoSEQ multiplex PCR; TCRdb's version includes in-frame clones alone and lacks a portion of them. In the table there are just over 150,000 clones, roughly 88% of which are singletons. The specimen was peripheral blood. The receptors come from a woman between 45 and 60 years old with acute or convalescent COVID-19.

V and J are TRBV7-7 and TRBJ2-7, with D possibly TRBD2 on 5 matching bases. Deletions cut 2 bases from V and 5 bases from J, with 16 bases between. The germline V gene encodes CDR1 SSHAT and CDR2 FNYEAQ (reference sequence). The length of the CDR3 is 15 residues. CDR3 sequence (DNA): TGTGCCAGCAGCTTATTAAACGCTCCGGGAAACGAGCAGTACTTC. Protein product: CASSLLNAPGNEQYF.

The V call is TRBV7-8, the J call TRBJ2-3; 9 nucleotides match TRBD1. Germline assignment: CDR1 SGHVS and CDR2 FQNEAQ. This CDR3 comprises 16 residues. The J segment lost 3 bases and the V segment lost 4 bases, leaving 8 bases of the junction unmatched. For the CDR3, the DNA is TGTGCCAGCAGCTCTACAGGGGGCTGGGATACAGATACGCAGTATTTT. Translated, it gives CASSSTGGWDTDTQYF.

The chain uses TRBV5-6 and TRBJ1-6; the match to TRBD1 covers 9 bases. The trim removed 4 bases at V and 6 bases at J, leaving 11 bases unmatched. Germline CDR1 reads SGHDT; CDR2 reads YYEEEE. The CDR3 sequence is 17 residues long. CDR3 sequence: CASSGNRDRAINSPLHF. Here the CDR3 DNA reads TGTGCCAGCAGCGGGAACCGGGACAGGGCGATTAATTCACCCCTCCACTTT.

This clone has just a few counts. This chain uses TRBV5-1 with TRBJ2-7, with 10 positions matching TRBD1. The germline V gene has CDR1 SGHRS and CDR2 YFSETQ. V shed 6 bases, J shed 3 bases, and the junction held 9 bases outside the gene matches. The CDR3 has 15 amino acids. Here the CDR3 DNA reads TGCGCCAGCACCAACCTGGGACAGGGGAGCTACGAGCAGTACTTC. Protein sequence: CASTNLGQGSYEQYF.

V gene TRBV5-1 combines with J gene TRBJ2-2; 13 nucleotides align to TRBD2. The CDR3 runs 18 residues. V dropped 4 bases and J dropped 0; count of bases not matched to a gene: 6. Germline loops: CDR1 SGHRS, CDR2 YFSETQ. The DNA of the CDR3 is TGCGCCAGCAGCGCCTCGACTAGCGGGAGGCCGAACACCGGGGAGCTGTTTTTT. Its translation is CASSASTSGRPNTGELFF.

The chain carries TRBV7-8 and TRBJ1-2; 9 nucleotides match TRBD1. CDR3 size: 15 residues. CDR1 and CDR2 from the germline V gene are SGHVS and FQNEAQ. J gave up 0 bases and V 6 bases, and 5 bases lay outside the gene matches. CDR3 loop: CASSFRDRANYGYTF. The CDR3 bases are TGTGCCAGCAGTTTCCGGGACAGGGCTAACTATGGCTACACCTTC.

The chain carries TRBV4-1 and TRBJ1-1; no clear D. The ends were cut back, 5 bases at V and 9 bases at J, with 16 bases in the middle. This CDR3 contains 13 residues. The germline CDR1 and CDR2 sequences are MGHRA and YSYEKL. CDR3 amino acids: CASSSPQPGKAFF. CDR3 coding DNA: TGCGCCAGCAGCTCGCCCCAGCCAGGTAAAGCTTTCTTT.

The chain uses TRBV5-1 and TRBJ2-2, with a tentative D call TRBD2 (5 bases). The CDR3 has 19 residues. Germline lookup yields CDR1 SGHRS and CDR2 YFSETQ. Trimming took 4 bases from V and 0 from J, leaving 22 bases between them. The DNA for the CDR3 is TGCGCCAGCAGCGGAGGACTGGGCGGACGGGGATCGAACACCGGGGAGCTGTTTTTT. As protein: CASSGGLGGRGSNTGELFF.

The rearrangement joins TRBV7-2 to TRBJ1-6, with D uncertain. CDR1 and CDR2 from the germline V gene are SGHTA and FQGNSA. This CDR3 has 15 residues. Trimming left V 1 base short and J 6 bases short, with 10 bases between. Here the CDR3 DNA reads TGTGCCAGCAGCTTAGAACATCCTAGTAATTCACCCCTCCACTTT. It encodes CASSLEHPSNSPLHF.

The chain has TRBV7-9 and TRBJ2-3, with 12 positions matching TRBD1. After removal of 0 bases from V and 4 bases from J, the junction contained 5 bases not matched to a gene. This CDR3 is 17 amino acids long. Germline lookup yields CDR1 SEHNR and CDR2 FQNEAQ (reference sequence). CDR3 in DNA: TGTGCCAGCAGCTTAGCCGGGACAGGGGGCTTGGCAGATACGCAGTATTTT. Translated: CASSLAGTGGLADTQYF.

The V gene is TRBV5-1, the J gene TRBJ2-3; maybe TRBD1 (6 bases). CDR1 is SGHRS and CDR2 is YFSETQ in the germline V gene. The V end lost 7 bases, the J end lost 2 bases, and 14 bases lay between the germline ends. The CDR3 contains 14 residues. CDR3 residues: CASCRQGHTDTQYF. The CDR3 DNA is TGCGCCAGCTGTAGGCAGGGGCACACAGATACGCAGTATTTT.

The chain combines TRBV7-9 with TRBJ2-7, with a possible D match to TRBD1 (6 bases). Deletions cut 5 bases from V and 5 bases from J, with 19 bases between. CDR3 length: 15 residues. The V gene's germline CDR1 is SEHNR and CDR2 FQNEAQ (reference sequence). CDR3 protein: CASSPSDRIQDEQYF. The CDR3 DNA reads TGTGCCAGCAGCCCATCCGACAGGATTCAGGACGAGCAGTACTTC. Together with reference TRBV7-9 and TRBJ2-7, the CDR3 gives the full variable domain: DTGVSQNPRHKITKRGQNVTFRCDPISEHNRLYWYRQTLGQGPEFLTYFQNEAQLEKSRLLSDRFSAERPKGSFSTLEIQRTEQGDSAMYLCASSPSDRIQDEQYFGPGTRLTVT.